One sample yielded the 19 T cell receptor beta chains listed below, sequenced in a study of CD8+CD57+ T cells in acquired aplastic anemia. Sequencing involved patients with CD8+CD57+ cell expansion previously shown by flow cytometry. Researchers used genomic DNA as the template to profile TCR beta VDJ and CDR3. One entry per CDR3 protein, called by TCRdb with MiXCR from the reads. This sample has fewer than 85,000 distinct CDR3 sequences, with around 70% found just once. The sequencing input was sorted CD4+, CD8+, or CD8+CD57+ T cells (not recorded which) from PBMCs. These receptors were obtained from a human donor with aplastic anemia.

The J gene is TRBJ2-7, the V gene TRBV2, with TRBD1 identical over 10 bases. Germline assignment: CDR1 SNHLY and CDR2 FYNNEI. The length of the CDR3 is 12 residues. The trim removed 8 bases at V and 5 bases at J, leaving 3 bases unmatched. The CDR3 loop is CASADRGHEQYF. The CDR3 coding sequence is TGTGCCAGCGCTGACAGGGGGCACGAGCAGTACTTC. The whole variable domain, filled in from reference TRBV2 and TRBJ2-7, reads EPEVTQTPSHQVTQMGQEVILRCVPISNHLYFYWYRQILGQKVEFLVSFYNNEISEKSEIFDDQFSVERPDGSNFTLKIRSTKLEDSAMYFCASADRGHEQYFGPGTRLTVT.

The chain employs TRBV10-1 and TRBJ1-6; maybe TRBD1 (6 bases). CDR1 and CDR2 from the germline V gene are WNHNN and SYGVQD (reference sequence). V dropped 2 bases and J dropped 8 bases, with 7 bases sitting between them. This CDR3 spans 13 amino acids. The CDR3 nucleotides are TGCGCCAGCAGTGAGGGGGGGCATTCACCCCTCCACTTT. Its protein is CASSEGGHSPLHF.

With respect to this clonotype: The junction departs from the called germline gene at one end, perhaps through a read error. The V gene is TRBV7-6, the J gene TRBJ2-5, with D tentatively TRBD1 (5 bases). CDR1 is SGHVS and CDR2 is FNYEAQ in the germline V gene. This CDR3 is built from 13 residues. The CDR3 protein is CAGSIRVGETQYF. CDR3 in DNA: TGTGCCGGCAGTATCAGGGTTGGCGAGACCCAGTACTTC.

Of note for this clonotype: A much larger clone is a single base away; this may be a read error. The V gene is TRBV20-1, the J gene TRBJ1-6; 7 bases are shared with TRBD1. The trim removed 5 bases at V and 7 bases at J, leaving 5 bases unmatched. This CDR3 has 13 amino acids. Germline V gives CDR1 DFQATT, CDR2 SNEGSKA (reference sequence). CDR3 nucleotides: TGCAGTGCTTGGGACAGAAGCAATTCACCCCTCCACTTT. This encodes CSAWDRSNSPLHF.

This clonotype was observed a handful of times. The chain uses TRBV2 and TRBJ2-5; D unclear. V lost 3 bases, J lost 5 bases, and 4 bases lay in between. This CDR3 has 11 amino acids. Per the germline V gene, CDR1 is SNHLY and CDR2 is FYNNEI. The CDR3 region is CASSEVETQYF. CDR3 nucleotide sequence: TGTGCCAGCAGTGAGGTGGAGACCCAGTACTTC.

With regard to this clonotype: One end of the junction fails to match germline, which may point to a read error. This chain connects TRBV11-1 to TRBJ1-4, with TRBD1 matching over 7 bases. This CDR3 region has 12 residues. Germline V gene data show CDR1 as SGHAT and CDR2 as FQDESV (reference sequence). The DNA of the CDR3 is TGTGCCAGCAGCGGCAGGGGGATGCAAAAATCTTTT. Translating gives CASSGRGMQKSF.

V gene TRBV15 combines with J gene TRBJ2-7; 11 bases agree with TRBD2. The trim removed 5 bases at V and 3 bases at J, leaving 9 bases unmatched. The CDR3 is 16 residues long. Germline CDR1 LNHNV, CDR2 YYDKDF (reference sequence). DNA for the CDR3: TGTGCCACCAGCCTTGGGACTAGCGGACCACACTACGAGCAGTACTTC. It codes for CATSLGTSGPHYEQYF.

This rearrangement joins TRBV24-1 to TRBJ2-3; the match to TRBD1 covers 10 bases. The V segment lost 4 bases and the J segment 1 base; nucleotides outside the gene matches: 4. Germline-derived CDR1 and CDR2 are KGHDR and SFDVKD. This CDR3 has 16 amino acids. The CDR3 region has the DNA TGTGCCACCAGTGAACGAGGACAGGGGGGCACAGATACGCAGTATTTT. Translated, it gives CATSERGQGGTDTQYF.

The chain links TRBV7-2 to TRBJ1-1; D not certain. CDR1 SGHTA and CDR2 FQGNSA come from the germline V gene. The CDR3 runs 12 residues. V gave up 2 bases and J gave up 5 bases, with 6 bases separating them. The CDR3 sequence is CASSLRWTEAFF. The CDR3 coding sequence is TGTGCCAGCAGCTTACGTTGGACTGAAGCTTTCTTT.

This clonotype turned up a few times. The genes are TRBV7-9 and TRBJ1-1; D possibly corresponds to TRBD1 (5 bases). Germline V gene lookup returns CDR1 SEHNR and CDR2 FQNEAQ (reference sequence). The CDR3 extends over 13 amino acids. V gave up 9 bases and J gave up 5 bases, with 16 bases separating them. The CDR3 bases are TGTGCCAGTTTGACAGCAAAGGGGACTGAAGCTTTCTTT. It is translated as CASLTAKGTEAFF.

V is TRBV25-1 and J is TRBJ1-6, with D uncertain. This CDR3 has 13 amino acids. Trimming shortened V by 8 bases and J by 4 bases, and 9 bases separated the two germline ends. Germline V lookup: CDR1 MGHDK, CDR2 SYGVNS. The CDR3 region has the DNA TGTGCCAGCCAAGATGATTATAATTCACCCCTCCACTTT. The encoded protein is CASQDDYNSPLHF.

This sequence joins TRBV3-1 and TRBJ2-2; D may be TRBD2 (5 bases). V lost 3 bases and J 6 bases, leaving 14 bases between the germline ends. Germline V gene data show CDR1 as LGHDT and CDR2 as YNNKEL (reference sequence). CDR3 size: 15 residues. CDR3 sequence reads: CASSQGVWGSGELFF. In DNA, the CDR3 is TGTGCCAGCAGCCAGGGAGTATGGGGATCCGGGGAGCTGTTTTTT.

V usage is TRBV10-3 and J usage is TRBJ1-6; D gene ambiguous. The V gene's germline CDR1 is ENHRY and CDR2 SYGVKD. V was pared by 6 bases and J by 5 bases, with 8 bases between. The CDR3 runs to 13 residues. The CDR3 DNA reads TGTGCCATCAGCAATAAGGATAATTCACCCCTCCACTTT. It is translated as CAISNKDNSPLHF.

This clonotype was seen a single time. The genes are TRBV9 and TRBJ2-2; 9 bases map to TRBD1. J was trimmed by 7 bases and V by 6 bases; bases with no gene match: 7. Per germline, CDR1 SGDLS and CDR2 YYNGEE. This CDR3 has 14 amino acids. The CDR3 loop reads CASTPQGAGGELFF. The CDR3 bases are TGTGCCAGCACCCCACAGGGGGCGGGCGGGGAGCTGTTTTTT.

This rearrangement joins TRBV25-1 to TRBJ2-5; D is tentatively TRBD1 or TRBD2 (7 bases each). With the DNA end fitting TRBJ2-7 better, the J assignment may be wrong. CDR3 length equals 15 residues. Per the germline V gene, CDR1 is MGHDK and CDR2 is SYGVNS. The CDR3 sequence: CASSPQGGGTYEQYF. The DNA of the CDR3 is TGTGCCAGCAGCCCGCAGGGGGGGGGAACCTACGAGCAGTACTTC.

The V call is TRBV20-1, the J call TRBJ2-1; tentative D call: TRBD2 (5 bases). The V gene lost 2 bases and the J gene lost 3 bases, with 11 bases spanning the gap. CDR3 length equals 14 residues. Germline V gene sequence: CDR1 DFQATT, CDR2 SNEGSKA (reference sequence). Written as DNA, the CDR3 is TGCAGTGCTAGACCAATCCGGGGCTACAATGAGCAGTTCTTC. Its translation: CSARPIRGYNEQFF.

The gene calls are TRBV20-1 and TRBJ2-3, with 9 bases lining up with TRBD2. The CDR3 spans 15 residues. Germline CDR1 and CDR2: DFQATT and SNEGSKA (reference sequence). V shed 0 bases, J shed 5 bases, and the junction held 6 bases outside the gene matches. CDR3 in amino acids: CSARDKGLAEDTQYF. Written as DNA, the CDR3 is TGCAGTGCTAGAGATAAGGGACTAGCCGAAGATACGCAGTATTTT.

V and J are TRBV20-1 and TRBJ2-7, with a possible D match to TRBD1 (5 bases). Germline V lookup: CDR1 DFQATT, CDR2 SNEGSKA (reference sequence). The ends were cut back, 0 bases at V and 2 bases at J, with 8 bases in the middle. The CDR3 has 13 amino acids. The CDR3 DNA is TGCAGTGCTAGAGAGGCAGGGACCTACGAGCAGTACTTC. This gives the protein CSAREAGTYEQYF.

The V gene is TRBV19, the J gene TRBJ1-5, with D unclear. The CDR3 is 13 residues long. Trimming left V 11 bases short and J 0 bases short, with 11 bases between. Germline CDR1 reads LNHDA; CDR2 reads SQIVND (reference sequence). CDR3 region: CAGGRVSNQPQHF. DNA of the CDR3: TGTGCCGGCGGGAGAGTTAGCAATCAGCCCCAGCATTTT.